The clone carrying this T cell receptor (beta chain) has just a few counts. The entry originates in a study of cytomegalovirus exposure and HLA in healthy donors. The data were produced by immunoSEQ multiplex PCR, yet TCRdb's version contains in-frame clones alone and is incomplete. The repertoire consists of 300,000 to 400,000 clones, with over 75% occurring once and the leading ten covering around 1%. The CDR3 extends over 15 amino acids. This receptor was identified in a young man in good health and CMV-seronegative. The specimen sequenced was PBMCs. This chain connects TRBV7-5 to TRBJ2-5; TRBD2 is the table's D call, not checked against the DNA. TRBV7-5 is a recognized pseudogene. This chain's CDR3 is CVRSLWGPGGETQYF. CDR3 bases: TGTGTCAGAAGCTTGTGGGGACCGGGGGGAGAGACCCAGTACTTC.